This TCR beta chain was sequenced in a study of neoadjuvant anti-PD-1 for oral cavity cancer. Study-level findings and limits: Higher pretreatment blood Treg/Th17 ratios correlated with higher pretreatment blood and lower post-treatment tumor TCRbeta clonality. After neoadjuvant nivolumab, PBMC T cell clonality was significantly higher in non-responders than responders.

As concerns this clone: No antigen is known for it.

Generated by immunoSEQ multiplex PCR, the TCRdb table keeps only in-frame clones and is missing some. Of fewer than 20,000 clones in the sample, approximately 72% are singletons; the top ten hold roughly 2.5%. Trimming shortened V by 5 bases and J by 3 bases, and 23 bases separated the two germline ends. The CDR3 loop spans 17 amino acids. Germline V CDR1 and CDR2: PRHDT, FYEKMQ (reference sequence). Blood cells were analyzed directly, without culture or expansion. The TCR originated in a person between 40 and 85 years old with oral cavity squamous cell carcinoma. This chain links TRBV13 with TRBJ2-7; D is possibly TRBD2 (5 bases). Here the sequenced sample was PBMCs, taken before nivolumab (anti-PD-1) treatment. The CDR3, as DNA: TGTGCCAGCAGCCCCCCCGCCGGGCGGGCGCGGTTCTACGAGCAGTACTTC. It encodes CASSPPAGRARFYEQYF.